The 17 T cell receptor beta chains below come from one sample, sequenced in a study of graft-versus-host responses after intestinal transplantation. Produced via immunoSEQ multiplex PCR; TCRdb's table is partial and in-frame only. This table holds under 45,000 clones, 89% found once. The sample here was PBMCs, taken just under 270 days after transplant. The receptors shown here come from a human patient who received an intestinal transplant, so some T cells may come from the graft donor.

The V call is TRBV30, the J call TRBJ2-5; no reliable D call. The V end lost 7 bases, the J end lost 5 bases, and 11 bases lay between the germline ends. CDR3 length: 11 amino acids. CDR1 is GTSNPN and CDR2 is SVGIG in the germline V gene (reference sequence). CDR3 protein: CASLNMETQYF. The CDR3 coding sequence is TGTGCCTCCCTAAATATGGAGACCCAGTACTTC. The full variable domain, rest sourced from reference TRBV30 and TRBJ2-5, is SQTIHQWPATLVQPVGSPLSLECTVEGTSNPNLYWYRQAAGRGLQLLFYSVGIGQISSEVPQNLSASRPQDRQFILSSKKLLLSDSGFYLCASLNMETQYFGPGTRLLVL.

The chain uses TRBV2 and TRBJ2-5; unclear D gene. This CDR3 has 11 residues. The V end was cut by 5 bases, the J end by 0 bases, with 1 base between. CDR1 is SNHLY, CDR2 FYNNEI, per germline. CDR3 region: CASSHQETQYF. Here the CDR3 DNA reads TGTGCCAGCAGTCACCAAGAGACCCAGTACTTC.

V gene TRBV19 combines with J gene TRBJ2-1; TRBD2 matches at 7 bases. CDR1 and CDR2 (germline): LNHDA, SQIVND (reference sequence). This CDR3 spans 15 amino acids. Trimming cost V 3 bases and J 6 bases; bases outside gene matches: 8. CDR3 amino acids: CASSINVGGVNEQFF. In nucleotides, the CDR3 is TGTGCCAGTAGTATCAATGTGGGGGGGGTCAATGAGCAGTTCTTC.

The V gene is TRBV7-9, the J gene TRBJ2-7; 8 nucleotides line up with TRBD2. The CDR3 has 15 residues. Germline V gene lookup returns CDR1 SEHNR and CDR2 FQNEAQ (reference sequence). The J segment lost 7 bases and the V segment lost 2 bases, leaving 10 bases of the junction unmatched. Written as DNA, the CDR3 is TGTGCCAGCAGCTTACCCGGGGGGGAAGACGAGGAGCAGTACTTC. Protein product: CASSLPGGEDEEQYF.

The chain links TRBV5-1 to TRBJ1-1, with D possibly being TRBD1 (6 bases). CDR3 size: 15 residues. Germline V gives CDR1 SGHRS, CDR2 YFSETQ. The ends were cut back, 2 bases at V and 8 bases at J, with 19 bases in the middle. CDR3 residues: CASSLRPGARSEAFF. In nucleotides, the CDR3 is TGCGCCAGCAGCTTAAGGCCGGGGGCGAGGTCAGAAGCTTTCTTT.

This clone was found once. The chain uses TRBV7-2 and TRBJ1-2; D remains ambiguous. V shed 2 bases and J shed 3 bases, with 13 bases lying between them. Germline-derived CDR1 and CDR2 are SGHTA and FQGNSA. This CDR3 is 15 amino acids long. In DNA form, the CDR3 reads TGTGCCAGCAGCTTAACTCTTGGGGATTACTATGGCTACACCTTC. As protein: CASSLTLGDYYGYTF.

CDR3 sequence reads: CASTETGGEEKLFF. As DNA, the CDR3 is TGTGCCAGCACCGAGACAGGGGGCGAAGAAAAACTGTTTTTT. This rearrangement joins TRBV6-1 to TRBJ1-4; 10 bases are shared with TRBD1. The CDR3 is 14 residues long. Germline values: CDR1 MNHNS, CDR2 SASEGT. With V trimmed by 7 bases and J by 8 bases, 7 bases remained unmatched.

This chain links TRBV11-3 with TRBJ2-7; D might be TRBD2 (5 bases). The germline gives CDR1 SGHNT, CDR2 YENEEA. The CDR3 is 16 residues long. Trimming stripped 2 bases from V and 2 bases from J, with 16 bases between. CDR3: CASSLNGEWSTYEQYF. The CDR3, as DNA: TGTGCCAGCAGCTTAAACGGGGAGTGGTCAACCTACGAGCAGTACTTC.

Comments on this clone: At one end the junction does not follow the germline gene, possibly because of a read error. The CDR3 here is CASREVTGGGGNTIYF. CDR3 DNA: TGTGCCAGCAGGGAAGTAACAGGGGGCGGTGGAAACACCATATATTTT. The genes are TRBV6-1 and TRBJ1-3; the match to TRBD1 covers 9 bases. There are 16 residues in the CDR3. Germline loops: CDR1 MNHNS, CDR2 SASEGT.

The CDR3 bases are TGTGCCAGCGGGGACCAGGGGGTCGGGGAGCTGTTTTTT. Translating gives CASGDQGVGELFF. The chain uses TRBV2 and TRBJ2-2; 7 bases match TRBD1. From germline, CDR1 is SNHLY and CDR2 FYNNEI. The CDR3 is 13 amino acids. V gave up 8 bases and J gave up 7 bases; unmatched junction bases: 7.

V is TRBV30 and J is TRBJ1-2, with D possibly being TRBD1 (5 bases). Germline values: CDR1 GTSNPN, CDR2 SVGIG (reference sequence). V was shortened by 2 bases and J by 8 bases, with 12 bases between the two germline ends. This CDR3 has 12 amino acids. CDR3 loop: CAWSRAGRGYTF. Written as DNA, the CDR3 is TGTGCCTGGAGTCGAGCAGGGCGGGGCTACACCTTC.

To note about this clone: The junction and the germline gene differ at one end; a read error may be behind it. The CDR3, as DNA: TGTGCCAGCACCTTACAATCCTATGGCTACACCTTC. This encodes CASTLQSYGYTF. The V and J genes are TRBV7-9 and TRBJ1-2; D is undetermined. Germline V gene lookup returns CDR1 SEHNR and CDR2 FQNEAQ (reference sequence). The CDR3 has 12 amino acids.

The chain joins TRBV4-1 to TRBJ2-7; unclear D gene. V was shortened by 7 bases and J by 0 bases, with 16 bases between the two germline ends. Germline CDR1 is MGHRA and CDR2 is YSYEKL. This CDR3 has 15 residues. The CDR3 DNA reads TGCGCCAGCACGCACTCGATAGGCAGCTCCTACGAGCAGTACTTC. This translates into CASTHSIGSSYEQYF.

V gene TRBV18 combines with J gene TRBJ2-1, with unresolved D. V was clipped by 6 bases and J by 8 bases, with 17 bases between them. CDR1 is KGHSH and CDR2 is LQKENI in the germline V gene. The CDR3 totals 14 residues. The CDR3 DNA sequence: TGTGCCAGCTCCCCAAGACGAGAGGTGCATGAGCAGTTCTTC. Amino acid sequence: CASSPRREVHEQFF.

This chain uses TRBV6-5 with TRBJ1-5, with a tentative D call TRBD1 (5 bases). The germline V gene encodes CDR1 MNHEY and CDR2 SVGAGI. The CDR3 runs 15 residues. With 6 bases removed from V and 2 bases from J, the gap between germline ends came to 14 bases. For the CDR3, the DNA is TGTGCCAGCAGCCCCGGCAGGGTTCGCAATCAGCCCCAGCATTTT. This gives the protein CASSPGRVRNQPQHF.

This clone was found once. V usage is TRBV7-9 and J usage is TRBJ2-5; no clear D gene. The CDR3 has 13 amino acids. Trimming removed 5 bases at V and 2 bases at J, with 9 bases between. Germline loops: CDR1 SEHNR, CDR2 FQNEAQ (reference sequence). The CDR3 DNA sequence: TGTGCCAGCAGCAACCAGAGACAAGAGACCCAGTACTTC. Translation: CASSNQRQETQYF.

This sequence joins TRBV4-1 and TRBJ1-5; D gene unclear. V was clipped by 1 base and J by 4 bases, with 8 bases between them. Germline V gene data show CDR1 as MGHRA and CDR2 as YSYEKL. The length of the CDR3 is 14 residues. CDR3 in amino acids: CASSQGGLNQPQHF. CDR3 bases: TGCGCCAGCAGCCAAGGAGGGTTGAATCAGCCCCAGCATTTT.